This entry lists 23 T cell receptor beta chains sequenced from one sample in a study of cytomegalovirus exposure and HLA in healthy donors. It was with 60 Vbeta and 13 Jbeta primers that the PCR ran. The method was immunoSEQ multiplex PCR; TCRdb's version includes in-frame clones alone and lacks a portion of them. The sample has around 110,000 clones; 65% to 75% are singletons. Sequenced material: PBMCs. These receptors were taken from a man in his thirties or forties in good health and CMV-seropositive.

The CDR3 DNA follows: TGTGCCAGCAGCCACCCAGACAGGGGTGAGGATACGCAGTATTTT. This translates into CASSHPDRGEDTQYF. The V and J genes are TRBV5-4 and TRBJ2-3, with 8 nucleotides matching TRBD1. The CDR3 contains 15 residues. Per germline, CDR1 SGHNT and CDR2 YYREEE (reference sequence). The V gene end was trimmed by 4 bases and the J gene end by 6 bases; junction bases not matched to a gene: 10.

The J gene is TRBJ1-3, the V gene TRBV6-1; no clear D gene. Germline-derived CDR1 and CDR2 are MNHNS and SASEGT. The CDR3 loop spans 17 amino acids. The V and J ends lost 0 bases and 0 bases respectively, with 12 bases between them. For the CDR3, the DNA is TGTGCCAGCAGTGAAGCCCTCAGGTTTTTCTCTGGAAACACCATATATTTT. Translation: CASSEALRFFSGNTIYF.

The CDR3 sequence is CASSLKPGGRGGYTF. The CDR3, as DNA: TGTGCCAGCAGTTTAAAACCAGGTGGGAGGGGTGGCTACACCTTC. The rearrangement uses TRBV27 and TRBJ1-2; the D gene is possibly TRBD1 (5 bases). CDR1 MNHEY and CDR2 SMNVEV come from the germline V gene (reference sequence). V lost 2 bases and J 7 bases, leaving 17 bases between the germline ends. This CDR3 has 15 residues.

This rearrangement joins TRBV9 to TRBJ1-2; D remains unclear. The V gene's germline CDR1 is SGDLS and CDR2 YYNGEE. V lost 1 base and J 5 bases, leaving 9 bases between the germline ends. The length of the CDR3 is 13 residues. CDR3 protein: CASSVSGVYGYTF. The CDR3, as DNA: TGTGCCAGCAGCGTATCCGGGGTTTATGGCTACACCTTC. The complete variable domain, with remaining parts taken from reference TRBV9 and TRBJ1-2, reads DSGVTQTPKHLITATGQRVTLRCSPRSGDLSVYWYQQSLDQGLQFLIQYYNGEERAKGNILERFSAQQFPDLHSELNLSSLELGDSALYFCASSVSGVYGYTFGSGTRLTVV.

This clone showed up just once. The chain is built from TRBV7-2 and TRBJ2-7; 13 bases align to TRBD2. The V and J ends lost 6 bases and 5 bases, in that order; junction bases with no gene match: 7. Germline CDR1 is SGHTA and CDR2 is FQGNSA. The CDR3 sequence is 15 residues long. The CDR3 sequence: CASRQPGLAGDEQYF. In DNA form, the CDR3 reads TGTGCCAGCAGACAACCAGGACTAGCGGGGGACGAGCAGTACTTC.

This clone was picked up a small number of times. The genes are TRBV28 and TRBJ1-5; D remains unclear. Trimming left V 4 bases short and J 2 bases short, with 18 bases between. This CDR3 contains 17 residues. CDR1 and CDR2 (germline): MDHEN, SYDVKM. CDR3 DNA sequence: TGTGCCAGCAGTTCCCCCCCAGACACGGAGGGCAATCAGCCCCAGCATTTT. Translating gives CASSSPPDTEGNQPQHF. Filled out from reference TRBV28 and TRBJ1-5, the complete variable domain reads DVKVTQSSRYLVKRTGEKVFLECVQDMDHENMFWYRQDPGLGLRLIYFSYDVKMKEKGDIPEGYSVSREKKERFSLILESASTNQTSMYLCASSSPPDTEGNQPQHFGDGTRLSIL.

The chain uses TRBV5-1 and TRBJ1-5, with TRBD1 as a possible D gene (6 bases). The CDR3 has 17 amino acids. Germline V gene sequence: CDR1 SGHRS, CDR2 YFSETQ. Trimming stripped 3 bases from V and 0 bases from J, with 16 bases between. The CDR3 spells CASSSFPGADSNQPQHF. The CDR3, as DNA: TGCGCCAGCAGCTCCTTTCCAGGGGCCGATAGCAATCAGCCCCAGCATTTT.

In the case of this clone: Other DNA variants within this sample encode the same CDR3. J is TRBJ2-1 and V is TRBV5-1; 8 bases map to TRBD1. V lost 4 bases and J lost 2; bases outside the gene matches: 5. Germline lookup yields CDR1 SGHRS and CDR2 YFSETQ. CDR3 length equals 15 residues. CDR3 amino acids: CASSTRTGTYNEQFF. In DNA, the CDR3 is TGCGCCAGCAGCACCCGGACAGGGACCTACAATGAGCAGTTCTTC.

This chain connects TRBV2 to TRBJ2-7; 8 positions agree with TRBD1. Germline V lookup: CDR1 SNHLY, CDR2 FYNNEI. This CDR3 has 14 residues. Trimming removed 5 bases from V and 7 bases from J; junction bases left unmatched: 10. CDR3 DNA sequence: TGTGCCAGCAGTAGGGACAGGACCTCTAGTGAGCAGTACTTC. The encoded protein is CASSRDRTSSEQYF.

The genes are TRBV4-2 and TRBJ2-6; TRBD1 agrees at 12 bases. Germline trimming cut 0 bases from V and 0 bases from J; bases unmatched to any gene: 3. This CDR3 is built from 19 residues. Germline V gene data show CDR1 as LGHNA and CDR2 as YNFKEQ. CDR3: CASSQDGTGGLSGANVLTF. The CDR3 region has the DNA TGTGCCAGCAGCCAAGACGGGACAGGGGGCCTCTCTGGGGCCAACGTCCTGACTTTC.

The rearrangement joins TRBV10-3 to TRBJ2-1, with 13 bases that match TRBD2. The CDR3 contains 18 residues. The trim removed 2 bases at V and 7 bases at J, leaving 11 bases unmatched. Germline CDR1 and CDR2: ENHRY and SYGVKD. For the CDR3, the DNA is TGTGCCATCAGTGAGACTAGCGGGGGGGCACTCCCCCGGAATGAGCAGTTCTTC. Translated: CAISETSGGALPRNEQFF.

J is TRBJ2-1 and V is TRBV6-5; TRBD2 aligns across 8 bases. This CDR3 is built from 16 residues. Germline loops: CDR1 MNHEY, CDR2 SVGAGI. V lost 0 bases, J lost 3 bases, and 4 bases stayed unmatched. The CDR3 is CASSYSSGNHYNEQFF. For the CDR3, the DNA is TGTGCCAGCAGTTACTCTAGCGGGAACCACTACAATGAGCAGTTCTTC.

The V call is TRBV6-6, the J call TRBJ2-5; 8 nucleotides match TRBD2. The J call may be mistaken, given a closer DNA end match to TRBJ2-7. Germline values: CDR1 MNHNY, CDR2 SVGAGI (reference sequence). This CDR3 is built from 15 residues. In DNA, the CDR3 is TGTGCCAGCAGTTACGCAGCGGGGGACGCCTACGAGCAGTACTTC. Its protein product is CASSYAAGDAYEQYF.

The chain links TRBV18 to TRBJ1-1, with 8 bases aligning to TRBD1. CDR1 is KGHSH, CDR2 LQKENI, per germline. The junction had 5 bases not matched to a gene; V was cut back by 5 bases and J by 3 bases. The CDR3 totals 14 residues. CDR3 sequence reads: CASSWTGRDTEAFF. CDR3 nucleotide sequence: TGTGCCAGCTCATGGACAGGGAGGGACACTGAAGCTTTCTTT.

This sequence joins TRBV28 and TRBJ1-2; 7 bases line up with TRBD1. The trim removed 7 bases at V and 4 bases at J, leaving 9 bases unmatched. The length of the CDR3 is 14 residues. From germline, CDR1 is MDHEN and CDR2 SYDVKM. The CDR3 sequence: CASTLRGSSYGYTF. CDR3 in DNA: TGTGCCAGCACCCTCAGGGGGTCGTCCTATGGCTACACCTTC.

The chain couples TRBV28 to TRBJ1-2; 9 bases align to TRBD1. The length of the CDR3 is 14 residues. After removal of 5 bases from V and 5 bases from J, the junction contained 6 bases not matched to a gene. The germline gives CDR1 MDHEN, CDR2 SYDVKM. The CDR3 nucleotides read TGTGCCAGCAGTCCCCAGGACAGGGGATATGGCTACACCTTC. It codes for CASSPQDRGYGYTF.

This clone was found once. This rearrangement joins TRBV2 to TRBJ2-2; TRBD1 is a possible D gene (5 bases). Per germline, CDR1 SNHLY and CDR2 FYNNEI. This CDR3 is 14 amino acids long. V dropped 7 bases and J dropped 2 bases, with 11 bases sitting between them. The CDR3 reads CASIGVTNTGELFF. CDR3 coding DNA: TGTGCCAGCATAGGGGTTACCAACACCGGGGAGCTGTTTTTT.

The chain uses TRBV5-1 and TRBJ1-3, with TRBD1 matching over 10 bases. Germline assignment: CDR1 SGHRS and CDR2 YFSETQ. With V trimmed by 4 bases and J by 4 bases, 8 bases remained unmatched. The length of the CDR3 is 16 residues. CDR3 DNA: TGCGCCAGCAGCCTAGGGACAGGGGCGATCGGAAACACCATATATTTT. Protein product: CASSLGTGAIGNTIYF.

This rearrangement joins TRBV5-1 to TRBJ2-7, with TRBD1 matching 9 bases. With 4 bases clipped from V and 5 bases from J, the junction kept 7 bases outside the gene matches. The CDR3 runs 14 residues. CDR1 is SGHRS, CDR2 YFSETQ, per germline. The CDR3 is CASSKGQGVDEQYF. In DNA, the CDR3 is TGCGCCAGCAGCAAGGGACAGGGTGTCGACGAGCAGTACTTC.

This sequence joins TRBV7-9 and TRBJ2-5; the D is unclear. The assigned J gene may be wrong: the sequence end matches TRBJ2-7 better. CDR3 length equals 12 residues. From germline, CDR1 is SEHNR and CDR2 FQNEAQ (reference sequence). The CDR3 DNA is TGTGCCAGCAGCTTTAGCTCCTACGAGCAGTACTTC. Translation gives CASSFSSYEQYF.

The CDR3 reads CASSEYEQYF. CDR3 in DNA: TGTGCCAGCAGTGAGTACGAGCAGTACTTC. The chain is built from TRBV28 and TRBJ2-7; D unresolved. The V end was cut by 5 bases, the J end by 4 bases, with 3 bases between. This CDR3 comprises 10 residues. CDR1 is MDHEN and CDR2 is SYDVKM in the germline V gene.

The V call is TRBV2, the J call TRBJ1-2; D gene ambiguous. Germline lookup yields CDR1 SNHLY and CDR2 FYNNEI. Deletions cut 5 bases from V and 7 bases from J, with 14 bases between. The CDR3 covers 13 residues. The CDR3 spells CASSISEPGGYTF. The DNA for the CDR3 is TGTGCCAGCAGTATTTCTGAGCCGGGTGGCTACACCTTC. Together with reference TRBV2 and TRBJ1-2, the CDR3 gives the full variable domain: EPEVTQTPSHQVTQMGQEVILRCVPISNHLYFYWYRQILGQKVEFLVSFYNNEISEKSEIFDDQFSVERPDGSNFTLKIRSTKLEDSAMYFCASSISEPGGYTFGSGTRLTVV.

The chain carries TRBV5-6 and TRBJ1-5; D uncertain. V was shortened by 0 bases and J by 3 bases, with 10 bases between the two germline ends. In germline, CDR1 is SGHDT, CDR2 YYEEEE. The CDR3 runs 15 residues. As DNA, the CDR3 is TGTGCCAGCAGCTTGGTGAGGGAACTCAATCAGCCCCAGCATTTT. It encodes CASSLVRELNQPQHF.